This T cell receptor beta chain was documented in a study of blood T cell repertoires in COVID-19. Between the trimmed V and J ends, which lost 4 bases and 7 bases, there was a span of 8 bases. The CDR3 is 12 amino acids. Clones were sequenced by immunoSEQ multiplex PCR, and TCRdb holds only the in-frame ones, with some missing. Here the sample spans around 200,000 clones, approximately 84% being singletons. The clonotype was recovered from a man aged 50-59 years with active or convalescent COVID-19. The specimen was peripheral blood. The V gene is TRBV12-3 or TRBV12-4, the J gene TRBJ1-5; D gene unclear. The CDR3 DNA follows: TGTGCCAGCAGTTCTCAGTGGCAGCCCCAGCATTTT. This encodes CASSSQWQPQHF.